Below, 25 T cell receptor beta chains from the same sample are listed, as sequenced in a study of CD4+ T cells in melanoma. Data came from immunoSEQ multiplex PCR; TCRdb stores just in-frame clones and leaves some out. The repertoire holds around 110,000 clones, with 92% as singletons. Sequences were obtained from peripheral blood. These receptors came from a human donor with melanoma.

J is TRBJ2-5 and V is TRBV28, with 10 bases identical to TRBD1. This CDR3 spans 15 amino acids. Germline CDR1 reads MDHEN; CDR2 reads SYDVKM. The J segment lost 2 bases and the V segment lost 5 bases, leaving 5 bases of the junction unmatched. The CDR3 sequence: CASSPWTGGQETQYF. CDR3 DNA: TGTGCCAGCAGTCCGTGGACAGGGGGTCAAGAGACCCAGTACTTC.

The chain employs TRBV7-9 and TRBJ2-7; the D gene could be TRBD1 or TRBD2 (5 bases each). Between the trimmed V and J ends, which lost 1 base and 5 bases, there was a span of 9 bases. CDR1 SEHNR and CDR2 FQNEAQ come from the germline V gene (reference sequence). There are 13 residues in the CDR3. CDR3 in amino acids: CASSLVGTDEQYF. As DNA, the CDR3 is TGTGCCAGCAGCTTAGTGGGGACGGACGAGCAGTACTTC.

The chain combines TRBV11-2 with TRBJ1-5, with 10 bases lining up with TRBD1. The CDR3 extends over 15 amino acids. V dropped 2 bases and J dropped 7; count of bases not matched to a gene: 5. In germline, CDR1 is SGHAT, CDR2 FQNNGV. CDR3 sequence: CASSLSGQGRQPQHF. The CDR3 bases are TGTGCCAGCAGCTTATCGGGACAGGGGCGGCAGCCCCAGCATTTT.

CDR3 protein: CASSGHRGGTSTDTQYF. CDR3 nucleotides: TGTGCCAGCAGCGGTCACCGGGGCGGCACTAGCACAGATACGCAGTATTTT. The rearrangement joins TRBV7-9 to TRBJ2-3; perhaps D is TRBD1 or TRBD2 (5 bases each). V gave up 5 bases and J gave up 0 bases, with 18 bases separating them. This CDR3 is 17 amino acids long. Germline-derived CDR1 and CDR2 are SEHNR and FQNEAQ (reference sequence).

This clone was detected once. The gene calls are TRBV7-9 and TRBJ1-4, with D perhaps TRBD1 (5 bases). V shed 1 base and J shed 8 bases, with 11 bases lying between them. This CDR3 region has 14 residues. From germline, CDR1 is SEHNR and CDR2 FQNEAQ (reference sequence). The CDR3 sequence is CASSLDPRDEKLFF. The CDR3 DNA sequence: TGTGCCAGCAGCTTAGACCCCCGGGACGAAAAACTGTTTTTT.

The genes are TRBV7-2 and TRBJ2-1; 13 bases agree with TRBD2. The germline V gene has CDR1 SGHTA and CDR2 FQGNSA. Trimming took 6 bases from V and 6 from J; bases not matched to a gene: 5. The CDR3 contains 15 residues. The CDR3 bases are TGTGCCAGCAGGGCTACTAGCGGGAGGGCCAATGAGCAGTTCTTC. Translation: CASRATSGRANEQFF. Variable domain in full (rest from reference TRBV7-2 and TRBJ2-1): GAGVSQSPSNKVTEKGKDVELRCDPISGHTALYWYRQSLGQGLEFLIYFQGNSAPDKSGLPSDRFSAERTGGSVSTLTIQRTQQEDSAVYLCASRATSGRANEQFFGPGTRLTVL.

The chain employs TRBV28 and TRBJ2-7, with TRBD1 matching over 10 bases. In germline, CDR1 is MDHEN, CDR2 SYDVKM. The J segment lost 3 bases and the V segment lost 6 bases, leaving 2 bases of the junction unmatched. This CDR3 comprises 13 residues. The CDR3 DNA reads as TGTGCCAGCAGGACAGGGGGCCTCTACGAGCAGTACTTC. The encoded protein is CASRTGGLYEQYF.

This rearrangement joins TRBV6-1 to TRBJ2-7, with D possibly being TRBD1 (5 bases). The germline CDR1 and CDR2 sequences are MNHNS and SASEGT. Deletions cut 2 bases from V and 2 bases from J, with 10 bases between. The CDR3 totals 14 residues. The DNA for the CDR3 is TGTGCCAGCAGTGAAACCAGGGCTACCTACGAGCAGTACTTC. This codes for CASSETRATYEQYF.

V is TRBV4-3 and J is TRBJ2-3; D gene ambiguous. Trimming removed 0 bases from V and 6 bases from J, with 13 bases in between. Germline CDR1 and CDR2: LGHNA and YSLEER. The CDR3 is made up of 15 amino acids. CDR3: CASSQEQFFSDTQYF. The DNA for the CDR3 is TGCGCCAGCAGCCAAGAGCAGTTTTTTTCGGATACGCAGTATTTT.

The rearrangement uses TRBV11-3 and TRBJ2-3, with D unresolved. CDR3 length equals 14 residues. The germline gives CDR1 SGHNT, CDR2 YENEEA. V was pared by 5 bases and J by 0 bases, with 9 bases between. The chain's CDR3 is CASSSFSSTDTQYF. As DNA, the CDR3 is TGTGCCAGCAGCAGTTTCTCTAGCACAGATACGCAGTATTTT.

The gene calls are TRBV27 and TRBJ2-1, with 14 positions matching TRBD2. The CDR3 is 15 amino acids. In germline, CDR1 is MNHEY, CDR2 SMNVEV (reference sequence). Trimming removed 5 bases from V and 5 bases from J; junction bases left unmatched: 2. CDR3 sequence: CASSLGLAGDNEQFF. The CDR3 DNA is TGTGCCAGCAGTCTGGGACTAGCGGGGGACAATGAGCAGTTCTTC.

This chain joins TRBV2 and TRBJ1-1, with a weak D call TRBD1 (5 bases). The CDR3 has 13 residues. The germline V and J ends were trimmed by 8 bases and 0 bases, with 10 bases remaining between them. Germline V CDR1 and CDR2: SNHLY, FYNNEI. The chain's CDR3 is CASQGDLNTEAFF. The CDR3 DNA follows: TGTGCCAGCCAAGGGGATTTGAACACTGAAGCTTTCTTT. Drawing the rest from reference TRBV2 and TRBJ1-1, the complete variable domain is EPEVTQTPSHQVTQMGQEVILRCVPISNHLYFYWYRQILGQKVEFLVSFYNNEISEKSEIFDDQFSVERPDGSNFTLKIRSTKLEDSAMYFCASQGDLNTEAFFGQGTRLTVV.

The chain carries TRBV28 and TRBJ1-2; a weak D match, TRBD1 (5 bases). This CDR3 is 11 amino acids long. Germline lookup yields CDR1 MDHEN and CDR2 SYDVKM. The germline V and J ends were trimmed by 5 bases and 8 bases, with 9 bases remaining between them. CDR3 bases: TGTGCCAGCAGTAAATCAGGGGGCTACACCTTC. This codes for CASSKSGGYTF.

The chain links TRBV2 to TRBJ1-2, with D tentatively TRBD1 (5 bases). CDR3 size: 14 residues. Germline loops: CDR1 SNHLY, CDR2 FYNNEI. Trimming removed 1 base at V and 3 bases at J, with 9 bases between. The CDR3 sequence is CASSEGQLYYGYTF. The CDR3 DNA is TGTGCCAGCAGTGAAGGACAGCTCTACTATGGCTACACCTTC.

The chain uses TRBV27 and TRBJ2-1; maybe TRBD1 (6 bases). Trimming took 8 bases from V and 5 from J, leaving 16 bases between them. The germline V gene has CDR1 MNHEY and CDR2 SMNVEV (reference sequence). There are 14 residues in the CDR3. The CDR3, as DNA: TGTGCCAGCGGCCAAGGACAGTACCACAATGAGCAGTTCTTC. Translation: CASGQGQYHNEQFF.

The chain couples TRBV11-2 to TRBJ2-2; D is possibly TRBD2 (5 bases). The length of the CDR3 is 15 residues. V was cut by 5 bases and J by 3 bases, with 13 bases left in between. Germline V gene lookup returns CDR1 SGHAT and CDR2 FQNNGV. Written as DNA, the CDR3 is TGTGCCAGCAGCGCGGTTCAGAGGGACACCGGGGAGCTGTTTTTT. Its protein is CASSAVQRDTGELFF.

The chain uses TRBV27 and TRBJ2-7; D remains unclear. The CDR3 length is 15 residues. V gave up 5 bases and J gave up 3 bases, with 17 bases separating them. The germline gives CDR1 MNHEY, CDR2 SMNVEV (reference sequence). The CDR3 loop is CASSPQPNHIYEQYF. The CDR3 DNA reads as TGTGCCAGCAGTCCGCAGCCCAACCATATCTACGAGCAGTACTTC.

The J gene is TRBJ1-2, the V gene TRBV29-1; 7 nucleotides align to TRBD1. The V gene's germline CDR1 is SQVTM and CDR2 ANQGSEA. J was trimmed by 7 bases and V by 7 bases; bases with no gene match: 6. The CDR3 runs 11 residues. CDR3 amino acids: CSARTGRGYTF. The CDR3 nucleotides read TGCAGCGCACGGACAGGTCGTGGCTACACCTTC.

This chain connects TRBV5-1 to TRBJ2-7; possible D gene TRBD2, 6 bases. Germline CDR1 SGHRS, CDR2 YFSETQ. The CDR3 has 15 residues. The V end lost 0 bases, the J end lost 2 bases, and 12 bases lay between the germline ends. CDR3 sequence reads: CASSLGVAVPYEQYF. CDR3 DNA sequence: TGCGCCAGCAGCTTGGGGGTAGCGGTCCCCTACGAGCAGTACTTC.

This rearrangement joins TRBV6-5 to TRBJ2-6; D is possibly TRBD1 (5 bases). CDR3 length equals 14 residues. The germline CDR1 and CDR2 sequences are MNHEY and SVGAGI. The V gene lost 6 bases and the J gene lost 0 bases, with 6 bases spanning the gap. The CDR3 protein is CASRQVSGANVLTF. CDR3 nucleotide sequence: TGTGCCAGCAGACAGGTCTCTGGGGCCAACGTCCTGACTTTC.

The V and J genes are TRBV2 and TRBJ1-2; D call uncertain. The CDR3 is 12 residues long. Trimming took 8 bases from V and 5 from J, leaving 12 bases between them. Germline V gives CDR1 SNHLY, CDR2 FYNNEI. The CDR3 coding sequence is TGTGCCAGCCACAGAGTTCAGTATGGCTACACCTTC. It is translated as CASHRVQYGYTF. Full variable domain (outside the CDR3, taken from reference TRBV2 and TRBJ1-2): EPEVTQTPSHQVTQMGQEVILRCVPISNHLYFYWYRQILGQKVEFLVSFYNNEISEKSEIFDDQFSVERPDGSNFTLKIRSTKLEDSAMYFCASHRVQYGYTFGSGTRLTVV.

This clone has a handful of counts. The chain uses TRBV27 and TRBJ2-7; D is possibly TRBD2 (5 bases). Trimming stripped 3 bases from V and 4 bases from J, with 13 bases between. The CDR3 runs 14 residues. Germline CDR1 is MNHEY and CDR2 is SMNVEV (reference sequence). The CDR3 protein is CASSFNRGSYEQYF. Here the CDR3 DNA reads TGTGCCAGCAGTTTTAATCGGGGTTCGTACGAGCAGTACTTC.

V gene TRBV6-6 combines with J gene TRBJ2-2; the D gene is possibly TRBD2 (7 bases). The V end lost 7 bases, the J end lost 5 bases, and 20 bases lay between the germline ends. The length of the CDR3 is 16 residues. CDR1 is MNHNY, CDR2 SVGAGI, per germline (reference sequence). The CDR3 coding sequence is TGTGCCAGCATCCTGACGGGGGGCCTAGCGACCGGGGAGCTGTTTTTT. Encoded protein: CASILTGGLATGELFF.

The chain carries TRBV5-7 and TRBJ2-1, with D perhaps matching TRBD2 (6 bases). TRBV5-7 is assigned to the ORF class and has an uncertain function. The length of the CDR3 is 13 residues. Between the trimmed V and J ends, which lost 3 bases and 8 bases, there was a span of 12 bases. The DNA for the CDR3 is TGTGCCAGCAGCTGGGGAGGTTTGCATGAGCAGTTCTTC. Translated: CASSWGGLHEQFF.

The chain combines TRBV7-2 with TRBJ1-5; possible D gene TRBD1, 5 bases. In germline, CDR1 is SGHTA, CDR2 FQGNSA. The CDR3 has 15 amino acids. Between the trimmed V and J ends, which lost 3 bases and 1 base, there was a span of 10 bases. CDR3 nucleotide sequence: TGTGCCAGCAGCTTGGGGGTCGGAAGCAATCAGCCCCAGCATTTT. Amino acid sequence: CASSLGVGSNQPQHF. Full variable domain (remainder filled in from reference TRBV7-2 and TRBJ1-5): GAGVSQSPSNKVTEKGKDVELRCDPISGHTALYWYRQSLGQGLEFLIYFQGNSAPDKSGLPSDRFSAERTGGSVSTLTIQRTQQEDSAVYLCASSLGVGSNQPQHFGDGTRLSIL.